This section outlines one T cell receptor beta chain sequence together with its context. Some clones are missing from TCRdb's copy, which holds only in-frame ones; the method was immunoSEQ multiplex PCR. This repertoire shows approximately 70,000 clones, 89% found once; its top ten account for 0.7% to 0.9%. Trimming removed 2 bases from V and 5 bases from J; junction bases left unmatched: 7. The CDR3 loop spans 16 amino acids. Germline V lookup: CDR1 LGHNA, CDR2 YNFKEQ. This sample is drawn from a study of T cell changes during pregnancy in multiple sclerosis. The source of this sequence is a female donor in good health, enrolled as a control in a pregnancy study. The sample here was peripheral blood, taken in the first trimester of pregnancy. The chain employs TRBV4-2 and TRBJ2-3, with 10 bases identical to TRBD2. The CDR3 protein is CASSQLAGGVGDTQYF. The CDR3 nucleotides read TGTGCCAGCAGCCAATTAGCGGGGGGCGTTGGAGATACGCAGTATTTT.